This T cell receptor (beta chain) was captured in a study of Ad26.COV2.S vaccination and SARS-CoV-2 variants. Overall study findings and caveats: Across vaccine and placebo recipients, the breadth of non-spike TCRs was similar.

Treatment: roughly 20 received Ad26.COV2.S at low or high dose, single or two shots; several received placebo; per-sample allocation not given. Day 63 after the first injection of vaccine or placebo was the sampling time. Based in Boston, the donor was an adult of 18-55 years. Method: immunoSEQ multiplex PCR; TCRdb's copy keeps in-frame clones and lacks some. Of some 370,000 clones in the sample, roughly 80% were seen once. Comment on this clone: The antigen remains undetermined.

V lost 5 bases and J lost 8, with 16 bases in between. Germline V gene lookup returns CDR1 SNHLY and CDR2 FYNNEI. CDR3 length equals 14 residues. The source of this sequence is a person aged 18-65 years who received the Ad26.COV2.S COVID-19 vaccine or a placebo. The chain links TRBV2 to TRBJ2-1, with D hard to call. This material consisted of peripheral blood, taken in a trial of Ad26.COV2.S vaccine versus placebo. CDR3 sequence reads: CASSSMARWDEQFF. Written as DNA, the CDR3 is TGTGCCAGCAGTAGTATGGCCCGATGGGATGAGCAGTTCTTC. Complete variable domain (other parts from reference TRBV2 and TRBJ2-1): EPEVTQTPSHQVTQMGQEVILRCVPISNHLYFYWYRQILGQKVEFLVSFYNNEISEKSEIFDDQFSVERPDGSNFTLKIRSTKLEDSAMYFCASSSMARWDEQFFGPGTRLTVL.